This TCR beta chain was found in a study of blood T cell repertoires in COVID-19. Study summary: COVID-19 samples collected from the United States, Italy and Spain covered acute and convalescent phases. In each case, the material was cDNA or gDNA derived from T cells, B-cell-depleted T cells, or PBMCs.

The trim removed 3 bases at V and 4 bases at J, leaving 7 bases unmatched. The CDR3 runs to 15 residues. Germline CDR1 reads KGHSH; CDR2 reads LQKENI. The authors' processing: How many nucleated cells were present was estimated from reference gene primer amplification. Profiling relied on immunoSEQ multiplex PCR, and the TCRdb table lists in-frame clones only, not all of them. V, J and clone size were drawn from that table, and D and trimming were deduced from the DNA. The sample has 250,000 to 300,000 clones, approximately 88% seen once. This clonotype was sampled from a man in his fifties or sixties with acute or convalescent COVID-19. Sequenced sample: peripheral blood. V gene TRBV18 combines with J gene TRBJ2-7, with 9 positions matching TRBD2. For the CDR3, the DNA is TGTGCCAGCTCACCGGGCGGGGGGGCCGGTTACGAGCAGTACTTC. This translates into CASSPGGGAGYEQYF.